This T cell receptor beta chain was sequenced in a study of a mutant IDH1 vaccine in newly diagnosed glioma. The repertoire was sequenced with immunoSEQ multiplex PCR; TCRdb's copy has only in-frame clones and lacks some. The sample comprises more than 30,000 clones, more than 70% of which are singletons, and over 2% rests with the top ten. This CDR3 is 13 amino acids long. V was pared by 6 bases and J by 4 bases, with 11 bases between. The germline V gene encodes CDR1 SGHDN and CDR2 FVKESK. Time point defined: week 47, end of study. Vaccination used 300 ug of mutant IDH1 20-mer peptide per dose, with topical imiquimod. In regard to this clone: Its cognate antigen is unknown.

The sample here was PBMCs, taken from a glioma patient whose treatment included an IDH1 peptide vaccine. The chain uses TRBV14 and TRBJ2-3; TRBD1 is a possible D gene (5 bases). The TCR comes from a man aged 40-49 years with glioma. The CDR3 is CASRALGADTQYF. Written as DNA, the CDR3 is TGTGCCAGCAGGGCCTTAGGGGCAGATACGCAGTATTTT.